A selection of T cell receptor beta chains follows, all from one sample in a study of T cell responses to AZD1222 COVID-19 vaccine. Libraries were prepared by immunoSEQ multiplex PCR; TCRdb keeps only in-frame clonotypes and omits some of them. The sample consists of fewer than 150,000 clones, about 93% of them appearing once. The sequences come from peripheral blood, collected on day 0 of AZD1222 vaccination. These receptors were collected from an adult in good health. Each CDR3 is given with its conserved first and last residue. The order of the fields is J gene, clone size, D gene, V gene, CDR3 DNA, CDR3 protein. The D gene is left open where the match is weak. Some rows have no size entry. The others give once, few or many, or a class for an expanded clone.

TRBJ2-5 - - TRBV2 TGTGCCAGCCGGGGGGCTGGAGAGACCCAGTACTTC CASRGAGETQYF
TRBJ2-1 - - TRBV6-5 TGTGCCAGCAGGGACTACAGGGAAGAGAGCAATGAGCAGTTCTTC CASRDYREESNEQFF
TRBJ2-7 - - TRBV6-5 TGTGCCAGCAGGTCTGCGGGGGGCCGGGACAGCGAGCAGTACTTC CASRSAGGRDSEQYF
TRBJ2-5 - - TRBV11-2 TGTGCCAGCAGCTTGGAAGAGACCCAGTACTTC CASSLEETQYF
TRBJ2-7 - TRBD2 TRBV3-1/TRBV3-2 TGTGCCAGCAGCCGCCGGGCTAGCGGGAGCTACGAGCAGTACTTC CASSRRASGSYEQYF
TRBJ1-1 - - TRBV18 TGTGCCAGCACAACAGGGCTAAACACTGAAGCTTTCTTT CASTTGLNTEAFF
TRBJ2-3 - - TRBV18 TGTGCCAGCTCACCTGCCCCGGAGGCAGATACGCAGTATTTT CASSPAPEADTQYF
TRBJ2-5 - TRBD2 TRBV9 TGTGCCAGCAGCGAACGACTAGCGGGGGTTGAGACCCAGTACTTC CASSERLAGVETQYF
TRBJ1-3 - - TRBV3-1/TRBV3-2 TGTGCCAGCAGCCAAGAACCTAACTTATTCGCTGGAAACACCATATATTTT CASSQEPNLFAGNTIYF
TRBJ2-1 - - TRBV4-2 TGTGCCAGCAGCCCCTCCCAGGGTTACAATGAGCAGTTCTTC CASSPSQGYNEQFF
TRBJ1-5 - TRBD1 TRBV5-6 TGTGCCAGCAGCGGGGGAATAGGGGGCCATAGCAATCAGCCCCAGCATTTT CASSGGIGGHSNQPQHF
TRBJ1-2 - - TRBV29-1 TGCAGCGTTGGACGGGCGGGAAGAGGCTACACCTTC CSVGRAGRGYTF
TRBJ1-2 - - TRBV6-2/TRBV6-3 TGTGCCAGCACCCCGGGACGGGGGTTTAGCTATGGCTACACCTTC CASTPGRGFSYGYTF
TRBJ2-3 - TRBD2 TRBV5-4 TGTGCCAGCAGCCCCAGCGGGGGCCGCACAGATACGCAGTATTTT CASSPSGGRTDTQYF
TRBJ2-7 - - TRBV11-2 TGTGCCAGCAGCCTGTCAGTAGCGTGGACGATTAACGAGCAGTACTTC CASSLSVAWTINEQYF
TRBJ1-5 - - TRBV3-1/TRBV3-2 TGTGCCAGCAGCCAAGTACAGTCCCTTCAGCCCCAGCATTTT CASSQVQSLQPQHF
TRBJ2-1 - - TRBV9 TGTGCCAGCAGCGCACAGCCGGGACTGCTTTACAATGAGCAGTTCTTC CASSAQPGLLYNEQFF
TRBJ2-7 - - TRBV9 TGTGCCAGCAGCGCCCAAGGACAGACCCCCTACGAGCAGTACTTC CASSAQGQTPYEQYF
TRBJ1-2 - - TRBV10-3 TGTGCCATCAGTCCCGAGAACTATGGCTACACCTTC CAISPENYGYTF
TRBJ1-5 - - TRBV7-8 TGTGCCAGCAGCTTAGGGGGGACTTCCGAAGCGCCCCAGCATTTT CASSLGGTSEAPQHF
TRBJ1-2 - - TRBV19 TGTGCCAGTAGTGCGGACTACTATGGCTACACCTTC CASSADYYGYTF
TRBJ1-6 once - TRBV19 TGTGCCAGTAGTATTAGGGGACCGAGCAATTCACCCCTCCACTTT CASSIRGPSNSPLHF
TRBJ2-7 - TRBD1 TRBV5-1 TGCGCCAGCAGTCACGATTTGGGACAGGGGATGAAGTACTTC CASSHDLGQGMKYF
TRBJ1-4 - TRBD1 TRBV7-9 TGTGCCAGCAGCTCCGTCCCGGGACAGGGAACGTATGAAAAACTGTTTTTT CASSSVPGQGTYEKLFF
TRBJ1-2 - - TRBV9 TGTGCCAGCAGCGGGGGGGTCCTTGGATACACCTTC CASSGGVLGYTF
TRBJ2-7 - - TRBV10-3 TGTGCCATCAGCGTGTTTCCTGACGGAACCTACGAGCAGTACTTC CAISVFPDGTYEQYF
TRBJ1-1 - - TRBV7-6 TGTGCCAGCAGCTCTTTCCTAGGACCGGAAAAAGCTTTCTTT CASSSFLGPEKAFF
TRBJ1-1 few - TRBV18 TGTGCCAGCTCACTGCAGGGGAAGAACACTGAAGCTTTCTTT CASSLQGKNTEAFF
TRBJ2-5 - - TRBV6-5 TGTGCCAGCAGTTACCAGGGTGAAGAGACCCAGTACTTC CASSYQGEETQYF
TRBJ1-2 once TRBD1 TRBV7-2 TGTGCCAGCAGCATACAGGGGAGGAGTGGCTACACCTTC CASSIQGRSGYTF
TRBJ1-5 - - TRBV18 TGTGCCAGCTCACCAAGGGCCCTAGGGCGCAATCAGCCCCAGCATTTT CASSPRALGRNQPQHF
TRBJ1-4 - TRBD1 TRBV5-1 TGCGCCAGCAGCTTTTTGACAGGGACTAATGAAAAACTGTTTTTT CASSFLTGTNEKLFF
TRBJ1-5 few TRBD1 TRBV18 TGTGCCAGCTCACCTGGGACAGGGCGCCTTAGCAATCAGCCCCAGCATTTT CASSPGTGRLSNQPQHF
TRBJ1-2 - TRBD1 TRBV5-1 TGCGCCAGCAGCTTGCGACAGGGACTGAACTATGGCTACACCTTC CASSLRQGLNYGYTF
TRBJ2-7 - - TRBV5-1 TGCGCCAGCAGCGACAGCCGGGCCTACGAGCAGTACTTC CASSDSRAYEQYF
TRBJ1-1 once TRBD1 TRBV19 TGTGCCAGTAGTACACAGGGGGCGGGCACTGAAGCTTTCTTT CASSTQGAGTEAFF
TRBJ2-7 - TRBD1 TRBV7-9 TGTGCCAGCAGCCCCGGACAGGACTCCTACGAGCAGTACTTC CASSPGQDSYEQYF
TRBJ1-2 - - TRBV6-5 TGTGCCAGCAGTTCGCTGAGCCTCCATGGCTACACCTTC CASSSLSLHGYTF
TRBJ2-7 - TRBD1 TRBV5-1 TGCGCCAGCAGCTTGGGGGGGACAGGGCACTACGAGCAGTACTTC CASSLGGTGHYEQYF
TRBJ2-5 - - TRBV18 TGTGCCAGCTCACCAAGAACGGAAAACAGGGTAGAGACCCAGTACTTC CASSPRTENRVETQYF
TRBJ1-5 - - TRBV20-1 TGCAGTGCTAGTCCGGGGATTGGGACCAGCAATCAGCCCCAGCATTTT CSASPGIGTSNQPQHF
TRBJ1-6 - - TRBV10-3 TGTGCCATCAGTGATACAAGACGGGATAATTCACCCCTCCACTTT CAISDTRRDNSPLHF
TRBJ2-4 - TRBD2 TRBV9 TGTGCCAGCAGCGCCCATACTAGCGGCTTAGCCAAAAACATTCAGTACTTC CASSAHTSGLAKNIQYF